This T cell receptor beta chain was retrieved from a study of graft-versus-host responses after intestinal transplantation. Findings and caveats of the study: Early HvG declines after transplant were associated with peak circulating GvH clone levels. Present in recipient marrow, GvH clones included some that appeared first in ileum or blood.

Comment on this clone: Its antigen is unidentified.

Clones were read by immunoSEQ multiplex PCR, and TCRdb kept only the in-frame ones, dropping some. The data contain about 59,000 clones, around 93% of them seen just once; the ten biggest clones take up about 0.4%. Trimming took 6 bases from V and 0 from J, leaving 25 bases between them. This CDR3 spans 19 amino acids. From germline, CDR1 is LGHNT and CDR2 FRNRAP. This chain links TRBV12-5 with TRBJ2-3; D gene ambiguous. Material: unstimulated CD4+ T cells sorted from spleen or lymph node cells, obtained before transplant. The clonotype was recovered from a human donor who was the organ donor for an intestinal transplant. In nucleotides, the CDR3 is TGTGCTAGTGGCTTCTCCTTGAAACAATCCCCATATAGCACAGATACGCAGTATTTT. It codes for CASGFSLKQSPYSTDTQYF.